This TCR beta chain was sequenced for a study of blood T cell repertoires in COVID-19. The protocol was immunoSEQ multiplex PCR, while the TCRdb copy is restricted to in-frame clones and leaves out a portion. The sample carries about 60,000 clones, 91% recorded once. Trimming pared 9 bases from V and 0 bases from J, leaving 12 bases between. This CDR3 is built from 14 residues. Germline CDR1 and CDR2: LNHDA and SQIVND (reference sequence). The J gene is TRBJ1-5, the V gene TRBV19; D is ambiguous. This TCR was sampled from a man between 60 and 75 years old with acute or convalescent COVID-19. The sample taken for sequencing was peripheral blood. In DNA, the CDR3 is TGTGCCAGCAGTTCCGCCAGTAGCAATCAGCCCCAGCATTTT. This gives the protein CASSSASSNQPQHF.